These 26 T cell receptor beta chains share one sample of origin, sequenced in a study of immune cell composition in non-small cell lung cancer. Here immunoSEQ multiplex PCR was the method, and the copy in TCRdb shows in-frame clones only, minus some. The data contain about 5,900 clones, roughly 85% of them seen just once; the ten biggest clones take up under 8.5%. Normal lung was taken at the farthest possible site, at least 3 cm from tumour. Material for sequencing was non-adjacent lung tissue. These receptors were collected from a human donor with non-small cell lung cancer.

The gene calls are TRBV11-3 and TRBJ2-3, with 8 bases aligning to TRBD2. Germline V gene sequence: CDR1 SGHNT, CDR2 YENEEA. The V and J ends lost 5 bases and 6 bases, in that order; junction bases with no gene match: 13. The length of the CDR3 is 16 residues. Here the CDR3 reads CASSLRGVAGSDTQYF. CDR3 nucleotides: TGTGCCAGCAGCCTCAGAGGGGTAGCGGGAAGCGATACGCAGTATTTT.

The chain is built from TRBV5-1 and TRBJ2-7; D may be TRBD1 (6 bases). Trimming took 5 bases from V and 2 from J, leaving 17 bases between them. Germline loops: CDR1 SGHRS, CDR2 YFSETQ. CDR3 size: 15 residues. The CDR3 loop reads CASSTGSADTYEQYF. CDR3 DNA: TGCGCCAGCAGTACAGGGTCGGCGGATACCTACGAGCAGTACTTC.

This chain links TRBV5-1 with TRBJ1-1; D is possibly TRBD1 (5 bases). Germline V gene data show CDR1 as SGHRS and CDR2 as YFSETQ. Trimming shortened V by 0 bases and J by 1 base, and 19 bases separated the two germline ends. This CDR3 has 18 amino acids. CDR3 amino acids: CASSLANSPGVRNTEAFF. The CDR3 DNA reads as TGCGCCAGCAGCTTGGCCAACAGCCCGGGGGTTCGGAACACTGAAGCTTTCTTT.

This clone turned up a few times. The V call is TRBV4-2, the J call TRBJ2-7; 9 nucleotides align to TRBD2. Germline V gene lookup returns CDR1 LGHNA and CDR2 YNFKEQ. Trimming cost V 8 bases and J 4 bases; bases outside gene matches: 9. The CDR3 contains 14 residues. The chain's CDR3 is CASARGTSMYEQYF. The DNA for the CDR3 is TGTGCCAGCGCGAGGGGGACTAGCATGTACGAGCAGTACTTC.

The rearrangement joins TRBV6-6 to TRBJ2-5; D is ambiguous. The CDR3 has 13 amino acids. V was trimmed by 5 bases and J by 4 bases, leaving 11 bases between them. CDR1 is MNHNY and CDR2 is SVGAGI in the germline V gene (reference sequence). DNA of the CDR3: TGTGCCAGCAGTCCCAGGTATCGAGAGACCCAGTACTTC. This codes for CASSPRYRETQYF.

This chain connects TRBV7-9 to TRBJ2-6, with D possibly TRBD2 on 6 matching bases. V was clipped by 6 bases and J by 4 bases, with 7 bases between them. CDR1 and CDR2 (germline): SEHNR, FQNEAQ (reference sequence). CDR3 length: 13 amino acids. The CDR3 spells CASREGGANVLTF. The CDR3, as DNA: TGTGCCAGCAGGGAGGGGGGGGCCAACGTCCTGACTTTC.

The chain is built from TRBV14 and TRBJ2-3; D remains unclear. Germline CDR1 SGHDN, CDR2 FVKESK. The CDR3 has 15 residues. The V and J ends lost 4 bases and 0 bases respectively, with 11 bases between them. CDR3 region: CASSLTTTSTDTQYF. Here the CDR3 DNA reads TGTGCCAGCAGCCTGACCACGACTAGCACAGATACGCAGTATTTT.

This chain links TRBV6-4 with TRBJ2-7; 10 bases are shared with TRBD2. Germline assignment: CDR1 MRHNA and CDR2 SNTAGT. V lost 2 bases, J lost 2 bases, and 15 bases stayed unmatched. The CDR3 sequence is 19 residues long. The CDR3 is CASSDVLGSSGSLTYEQYF. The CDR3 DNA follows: TGTGCCAGCAGTGACGTCTTGGGGTCTAGCGGGAGTCTCACCTACGAGCAGTACTTC.

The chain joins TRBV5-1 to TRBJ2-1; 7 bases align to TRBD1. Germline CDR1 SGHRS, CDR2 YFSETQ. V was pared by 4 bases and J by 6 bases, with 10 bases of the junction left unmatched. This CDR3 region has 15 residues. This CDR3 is CASSLSNRGSNEQFF. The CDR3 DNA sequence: TGCGCCAGCAGCCTCTCCAACAGGGGTTCCAATGAGCAGTTCTTC.

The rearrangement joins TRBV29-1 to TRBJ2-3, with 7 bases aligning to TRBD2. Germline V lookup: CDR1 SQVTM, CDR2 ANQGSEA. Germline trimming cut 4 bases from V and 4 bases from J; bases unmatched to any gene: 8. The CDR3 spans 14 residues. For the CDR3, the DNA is TGCAGCGTTGTATCTGGCGGGAGATCAGATACGCAGTATTTT. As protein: CSVVSGGRSDTQYF.

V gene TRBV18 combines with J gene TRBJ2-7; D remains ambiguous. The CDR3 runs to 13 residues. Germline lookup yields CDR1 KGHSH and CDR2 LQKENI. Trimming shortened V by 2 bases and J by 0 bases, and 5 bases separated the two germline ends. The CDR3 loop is CASSPESSYEQYF. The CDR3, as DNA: TGTGCCAGCTCACCAGAGAGCTCCTACGAGCAGTACTTC. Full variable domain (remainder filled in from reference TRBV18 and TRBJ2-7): NAGVMQNPRHLVRRRGQEARLRCSPMKGHSHVYWYRQLPEEGLKFMVYLQKENIIDESGMPKERFSAEFPKEGPSILRIQQVVRGDSAAYFCASSPESSYEQYFGPGTRLTVT.

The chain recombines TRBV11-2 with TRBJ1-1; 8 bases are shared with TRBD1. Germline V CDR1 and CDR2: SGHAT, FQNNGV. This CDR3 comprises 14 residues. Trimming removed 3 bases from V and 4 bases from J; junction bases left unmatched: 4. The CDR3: CASSFPTGATEAFF. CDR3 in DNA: TGTGCCAGCAGCTTCCCGACAGGGGCCACTGAAGCTTTCTTT.

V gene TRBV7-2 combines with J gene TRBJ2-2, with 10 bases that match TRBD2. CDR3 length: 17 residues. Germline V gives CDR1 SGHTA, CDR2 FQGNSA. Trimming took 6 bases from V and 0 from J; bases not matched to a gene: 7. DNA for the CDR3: TGTGCCAGCAGTCTTAGCGGGAGGCACTCGAACACCGGGGAGCTGTTTTTT. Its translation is CASSLSGRHSNTGELFF.

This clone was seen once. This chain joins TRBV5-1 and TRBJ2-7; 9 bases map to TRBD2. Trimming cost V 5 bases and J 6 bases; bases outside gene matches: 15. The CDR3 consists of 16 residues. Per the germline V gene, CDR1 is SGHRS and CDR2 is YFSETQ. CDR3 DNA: TGCGCCAGCAGTATAATAGCGGGAGAAGGGATAATCGAGCAGTACTTC. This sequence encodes CASSIIAGEGIIEQYF.

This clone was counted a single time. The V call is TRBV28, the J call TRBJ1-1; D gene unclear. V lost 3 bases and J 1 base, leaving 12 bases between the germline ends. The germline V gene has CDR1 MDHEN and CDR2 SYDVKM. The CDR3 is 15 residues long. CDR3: CASSLRQTSNTEAFF. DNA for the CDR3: TGTGCCAGCAGTTTGAGGCAGACGTCGAACACTGAAGCTTTCTTT. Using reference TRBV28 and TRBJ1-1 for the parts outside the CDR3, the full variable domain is DVKVTQSSRYLVKRTGEKVFLECVQDMDHENMFWYRQDPGLGLRLIYFSYDVKMKEKGDIPEGYSVSREKKERFSLILESASTNQTSMYLCASSLRQTSNTEAFFGQGTRLTVV.

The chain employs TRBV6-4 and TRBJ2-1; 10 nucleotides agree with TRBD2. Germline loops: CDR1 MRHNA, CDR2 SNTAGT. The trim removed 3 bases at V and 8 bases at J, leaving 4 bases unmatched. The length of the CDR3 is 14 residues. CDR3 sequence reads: CASSEELAGHEQFF. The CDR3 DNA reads TGTGCCAGCAGTGAGGAACTAGCGGGACATGAGCAGTTCTTC.

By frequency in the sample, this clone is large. CDR3 residues: CASSPGDSGRAGELFF. CDR3 DNA sequence: TGTGCCAGCAGCCCAGGGGATAGCGGGAGGGCCGGGGAGCTGTTTTTT. The V and J genes are TRBV7-6 and TRBJ2-2, with 11 bases identical to TRBD2. Germline-derived CDR1 and CDR2 are SGHVS and FNYEAQ. V shed 5 bases and J 6 bases; nucleotides not matched to a gene: 8. The CDR3 totals 16 residues.

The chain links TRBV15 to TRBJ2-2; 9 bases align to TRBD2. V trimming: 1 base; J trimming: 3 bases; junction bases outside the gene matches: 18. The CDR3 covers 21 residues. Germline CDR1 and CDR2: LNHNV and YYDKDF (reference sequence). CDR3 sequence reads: CATSRGRLWASGKRYTGELFF. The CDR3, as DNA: TGTGCCACCAGCAGAGGGCGCCTCTGGGCTAGCGGGAAAAGGTACACCGGGGAGCTGTTTTTT.

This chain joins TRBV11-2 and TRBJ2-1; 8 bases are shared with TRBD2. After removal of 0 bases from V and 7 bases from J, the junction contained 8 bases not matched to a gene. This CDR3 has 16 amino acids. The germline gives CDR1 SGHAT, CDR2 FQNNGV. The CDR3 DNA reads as TGTGCCAGCAGCTTAGACCCCGGGACTAGAGGAAATGAGCAGTTCTTC. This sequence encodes CASSLDPGTRGNEQFF.

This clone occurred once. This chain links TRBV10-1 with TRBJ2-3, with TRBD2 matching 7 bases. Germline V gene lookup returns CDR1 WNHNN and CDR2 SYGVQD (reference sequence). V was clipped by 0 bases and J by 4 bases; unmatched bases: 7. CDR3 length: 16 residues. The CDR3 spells CASSESGGSPPDTQYF. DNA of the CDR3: TGCGCCAGCAGTGAGTCGGGAGGGAGCCCCCCAGATACGCAGTATTTT.

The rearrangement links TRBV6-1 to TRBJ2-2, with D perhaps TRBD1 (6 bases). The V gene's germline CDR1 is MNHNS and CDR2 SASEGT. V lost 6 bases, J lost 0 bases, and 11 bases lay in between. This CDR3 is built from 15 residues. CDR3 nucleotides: TGTGCCAGCAGCCAAGGACAGCCGAACACCGGGGAGCTGTTTTTT. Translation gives CASSQGQPNTGELFF.

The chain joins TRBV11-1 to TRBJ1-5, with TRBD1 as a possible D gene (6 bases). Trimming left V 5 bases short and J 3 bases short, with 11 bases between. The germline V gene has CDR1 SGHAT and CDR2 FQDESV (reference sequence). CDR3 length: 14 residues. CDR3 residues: CASSRGGNNQPQHF. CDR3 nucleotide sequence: TGTGCCAGCAGCCGAGGGGGAAACAATCAGCCCCAGCATTTT.

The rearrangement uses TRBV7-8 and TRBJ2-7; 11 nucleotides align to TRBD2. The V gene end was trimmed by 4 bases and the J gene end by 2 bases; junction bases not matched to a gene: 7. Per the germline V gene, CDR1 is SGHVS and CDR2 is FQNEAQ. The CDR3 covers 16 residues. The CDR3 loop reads CASSSQGLAEPYEQYF. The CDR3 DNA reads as TGTGCCAGCAGCTCGCAGGGACTAGCGGAGCCCTACGAGCAGTACTTC.

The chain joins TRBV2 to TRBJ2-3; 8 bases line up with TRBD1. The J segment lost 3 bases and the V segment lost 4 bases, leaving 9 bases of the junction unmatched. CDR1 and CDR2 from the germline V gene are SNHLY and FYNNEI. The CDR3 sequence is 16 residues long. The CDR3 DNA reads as TGTGCCAGCAGTGCAACAGGGGGTGGTGAGACAGATACGCAGTATTTT. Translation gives CASSATGGGETDTQYF.

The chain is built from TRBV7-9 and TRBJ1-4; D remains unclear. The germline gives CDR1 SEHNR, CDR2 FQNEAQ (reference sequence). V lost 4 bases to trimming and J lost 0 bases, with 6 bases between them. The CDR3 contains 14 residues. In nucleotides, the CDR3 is TGTGCCAGCAGCTCCCGGGCAACTAATGAAAAACTGTTTTTT. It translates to CASSSRATNEKLFF. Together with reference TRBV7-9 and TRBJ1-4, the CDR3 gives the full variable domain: DTGVSQNPRHKITKRGQNVTFRCDPISEHNRLYWYRQTLGQGPEFLTYFQNEAQLEKSRLLSDRFSAERPKGSFSTLEIQRTEQGDSAMYLCASSSRATNEKLFFGSGTQLSVL.

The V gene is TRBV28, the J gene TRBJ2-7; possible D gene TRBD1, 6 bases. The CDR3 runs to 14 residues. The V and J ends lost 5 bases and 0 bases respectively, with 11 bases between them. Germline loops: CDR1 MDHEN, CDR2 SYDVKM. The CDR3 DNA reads TGTGCCAGCAGTCCCAGGGGCAGCTCCTACGAGCAGTACTTC. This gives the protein CASSPRGSSYEQYF.